This paragraph covers one TCR beta chain sequence. Its matching antigen is unknown. The assay was immunoSEQ multiplex PCR, and TCRdb's table has in-frame clones only and misses some. The table has about 120,000 clones, 85% to 90% seen once. This sample was taken from a study of T cell responses to AZD1222 COVID-19 vaccine. Regarding the study as a whole: Repertoire collection took place solely once the T cell response had peaked. Variant regions that are unmutated are reportedly the target of nearly half of spike-specific TCRs.

In germline, CDR1 is MRHNA, CDR2 SNTAGT. This CDR3 is built from 14 residues. V was trimmed by 6 bases and J by 0 bases, leaving 9 bases between them. Material: peripheral blood, obtained on day 0 of AZD1222 vaccination. This chain links TRBV6-4 with TRBJ1-5; D remains ambiguous. The sequence was obtained from an adult in good health. The CDR3 sequence is CASSPEVSNQPQHF. In nucleotides, the CDR3 is TGTGCCAGCAGCCCGGAGGTTAGCAATCAGCCCCAGCATTTT.